Listed below are T cell receptor beta chains from one sample, sequenced in a study of post-analysis software for immune sequencing data. MiXCR was run by TCRdb on the PCR reads, yielding one entry per CDR3 protein. The table shows hundreds of thousands of distinct CDR3 sequences, with 44% occurring only once. The specimen sequenced was blood. Source of these receptors: a girl under 18 with multiple sclerosis. CDR3s include the opening cysteine and the closing phenylalanine or tryptophan. A D gene is named only where the DNA matches it firmly. Clone size is stated in some rows and not others, as once, few, many or a class when expanded.

abundance: -
d_gene: TRBD1
j_gene: TRBJ1-1
v_gene: TRBV5-1
CDR3nt: TGCGCCAGCAGCGTCACAGGGGGGCGCCGGAACACTGAAGCTTTCTTT
CDR3aa: CASSVTGGRRNTEAFF

abundance: -
d_gene: -
j_gene: TRBJ1-5
v_gene: TRBV12-3/TRBV12-4
CDR3nt: TGTGCCAGCAGTTTAGCCGCCGCGAATCAGCCCCAGCATTTT
CDR3aa: CASSLAAANQPQHF

abundance: -
d_gene: TRBD2
j_gene: TRBJ2-2
v_gene: TRBV5-5
CDR3nt: TGTGCCAGCAGCGGGACTAGCGGGGGCACCGGGGAGCTGTTTTTT
CDR3aa: CASSGTSGGTGELFF

abundance: -
d_gene: TRBD1
j_gene: TRBJ2-7
v_gene: TRBV6-6
CDR3nt: TGTGCCAGCAGTGAGACAGGGTCGGACGAGCAGTACTTC
CDR3aa: CASSETGSDEQYF

abundance: -
d_gene: TRBD1
j_gene: TRBJ2-5
v_gene: TRBV25-1
CDR3nt: TGTGCCAGCAGTGACGAGACAGGGATCCATGAGACCCAGTACTTC
CDR3aa: CASSDETGIHETQYF

abundance: -
d_gene: -
j_gene: TRBJ1-4
v_gene: TRBV7-6
CDR3nt: TGTGCCAGCAGCTTAGTTGGTGAAAAACTGTTTTTT
CDR3aa: CASSLVGEKLFF

abundance: -
d_gene: -
j_gene: TRBJ2-3
v_gene: TRBV7-7
CDR3nt: TGTGCCAGCAGCCGAGGCTCCGTCGGCACAGATACGCAGTATTTT
CDR3aa: CASSRGSVGTDTQYF

abundance: -
d_gene: TRBD1
j_gene: TRBJ2-1
v_gene: TRBV11-3
CDR3nt: TGTGCCAGCAGCTTTACCGGGACAGTTGGTTATGAGCAGTTCTTC
CDR3aa: CASSFTGTVGYEQFF

abundance: -
d_gene: TRBD1
j_gene: TRBJ2-7
v_gene: TRBV5-1
CDR3nt: TGCGCCAGCAGCTTGGTGGACAGGAAAGGCTACGAGCAGTACTTC
CDR3aa: CASSLVDRKGYEQYF

abundance: -
d_gene: -
j_gene: TRBJ2-5
v_gene: TRBV5-8
CDR3nt: TGTGCCAGCAGCTTGTTCCGGACCCTGGAGACCCAGTACTTC
CDR3aa: CASSLFRTLETQYF

abundance: -
d_gene: TRBD2
j_gene: TRBJ2-7
v_gene: TRBV20-1
CDR3nt: TGCAGTGCTAGAGGGGACTTCGGGGGGGAGCAGTACTTC
CDR3aa: CSARGDFGGEQYF

abundance: -
d_gene: TRBD2
j_gene: TRBJ2-1
v_gene: TRBV6-1
CDR3nt: TGTGCCAGCAGTGCGGGACTAGCGGACTACAATGAGCAGTTCTTC
CDR3aa: CASSAGLADYNEQFF

abundance: -
d_gene: -
j_gene: TRBJ2-5
v_gene: TRBV6-2/TRBV6-3
CDR3nt: TGTGCCAGCAGTTACTCTAGGCGGACTATCCAAGAGACCCAGTACTTC
CDR3aa: CASSYSRRTIQETQYF

abundance: -
d_gene: TRBD1
j_gene: TRBJ1-2
v_gene: TRBV7-2
CDR3nt: TGTGCCAGCAGCTTTACACAGGGGAAGGGTGATGGCTACACCTTC
CDR3aa: CASSFTQGKGDGYTF

abundance: -
d_gene: -
j_gene: TRBJ2-1
v_gene: TRBV12-3/TRBV12-4
CDR3nt: TGTGCCAGCAGCCCTACTAGTAATAAGCAGTTCTTC
CDR3aa: CASSPTSNKQFF

abundance: -
d_gene: -
j_gene: TRBJ1-1
v_gene: TRBV29-1
CDR3nt: TGCAGCGTTTCTCGTCTGGACTCGAACACTGAAGCTTTCTTT
CDR3aa: CSVSRLDSNTEAFF

abundance: -
d_gene: TRBD2
j_gene: TRBJ2-1
v_gene: TRBV12-3/TRBV12-4
CDR3nt: TGTGCCAGCAGTTTAGCTAGCGGGCTATACAATGAGCAGTTCTTC
CDR3aa: CASSLASGLYNEQFF

abundance: -
d_gene: TRBD1
j_gene: TRBJ2-7
v_gene: TRBV10-3
CDR3nt: TGTGCCATCTGCCCAGACAGGGGGCTCCACGAGCAGTACTTC
CDR3aa: CAICPDRGLHEQYF

abundance: -
d_gene: TRBD2
j_gene: TRBJ2-1
v_gene: TRBV20-1
CDR3nt: TGCAGTGCTATTAACCCTAGCGGGGGATCTAGGAATGAGCAGTTCTTC
CDR3aa: CSAINPSGGSRNEQFF

abundance: -
d_gene: -
j_gene: TRBJ2-7
v_gene: TRBV7-9
CDR3nt: TGTGCCAGCAGCTTAGGATGGGGGCATGTCTACGAGCAGTACTTC
CDR3aa: CASSLGWGHVYEQYF

abundance: -
d_gene: -
j_gene: TRBJ2-1
v_gene: TRBV7-3
CDR3nt: TGTGCCAGCAGCTTAACGTTCAGGTCTCCTCACAATGAGCAGTTCTTC
CDR3aa: CASSLTFRSPHNEQFF

abundance: -
d_gene: -
j_gene: TRBJ1-4
v_gene: TRBV6-5
CDR3nt: TGTGCCACCACAAAGAATGAAAAACTGTTTTTT
CDR3aa: CATTKNEKLFF

abundance: few
d_gene: TRBD1
j_gene: TRBJ2-7
v_gene: TRBV12-3/TRBV12-4
CDR3nt: TGTGCCAGCAGTAGCCAGGGGGCCGGGGAGCAGTACTTC
CDR3aa: CASSSQGAGEQYF

abundance: -
d_gene: TRBD2
j_gene: TRBJ2-3
v_gene: TRBV10-3
CDR3nt: TGTGCCATCAGTGAGTCGCCTAGCGGGAGCACAGATACGCAGTATTTT
CDR3aa: CAISESPSGSTDTQYF

abundance: -
d_gene: -
j_gene: TRBJ2-7
v_gene: TRBV5-1
CDR3nt: TGCGCCAGCAACACAGGGTCCGAGCAGTACTTC
CDR3aa: CASNTGSEQYF

abundance: few
d_gene: -
j_gene: TRBJ2-3
v_gene: TRBV12-3/TRBV12-4
CDR3nt: TGTGCCAGCAGCGGGATGGAAGATACGCAGTATTTT
CDR3aa: CASSGMEDTQYF

abundance: -
d_gene: TRBD1
j_gene: TRBJ2-3
v_gene: TRBV20-1
CDR3nt: TGCAGTGCTGGTCGGACAGGGGGCGCCTCAGATACGCAGTATTTT
CDR3aa: CSAGRTGGASDTQYF

abundance: few
d_gene: -
j_gene: TRBJ1-2
v_gene: TRBV12-3/TRBV12-4
CDR3nt: TGTGCCAGCAACATGGAGTTGTATGATGGCTACACCTTC
CDR3aa: CASNMELYDGYTF

abundance: few
d_gene: -
j_gene: TRBJ1-5
v_gene: TRBV4-1
CDR3nt: TGCGCCAGCAGCCTTCACTCTATCGGGAAGCAGCCCCAGCATTTT
CDR3aa: CASSLHSIGKQPQHF

abundance: few
d_gene: -
j_gene: TRBJ2-7
v_gene: TRBV29-1
CDR3nt: TGCAGCGTTGAAGATCACACTAGCCATCCGGGACCACGATACATGAATTACTCCTACGAGCAGTACTTC
CDR3aa: CSVEDHTSHPGPRYMNYSYEQYF

abundance: -
d_gene: -
j_gene: TRBJ2-7
v_gene: TRBV20-1
CDR3nt: TGCAGTGCTCCCCGGTCCAGGACACTCTTCTACGAGCAGTACTTC
CDR3aa: CSAPRSRTLFYEQYF

abundance: -
d_gene: TRBD1
j_gene: TRBJ2-1
v_gene: TRBV20-1
CDR3nt: TGCAGTGCTAGAGAGGGACAGAACAATGAGCAGTTCTTC
CDR3aa: CSAREGQNNEQFF

abundance: few
d_gene: -
j_gene: TRBJ1-2
v_gene: TRBV12-3/TRBV12-4
CDR3nt: TGTGCCAGCAGCCAAGATCAGGTTTACTATGGCTACACCTTC
CDR3aa: CASSQDQVYYGYTF

abundance: -
d_gene: -
j_gene: TRBJ2-1
v_gene: TRBV24-1
CDR3nt: TGTGCCACCAGTGCCCTTATAAGCGATGAGCAGTTCTTC
CDR3aa: CATSALISDEQFF

abundance: once
d_gene: -
j_gene: TRBJ2-1
v_gene: TRBV10-3
CDR3nt: TGTGCCACTAAACTTGCGGAGGGTTACAATGAGCAGTTCTTC
CDR3aa: CATKLAEGYNEQFF

abundance: -
d_gene: -
j_gene: TRBJ1-6
v_gene: TRBV14
CDR3nt: TGTGCCAGCAGTCTGAGACAGGAGTCACCCCTCCACTTT
CDR3aa: CASSLRQESPLHF

abundance: few
d_gene: -
j_gene: TRBJ1-6
v_gene: TRBV12-3/TRBV12-4
CDR3nt: TGTGCCAGCAGTAGGGATATCACCCTCCACTTT
CDR3aa: CASSRDITLHF

abundance: -
d_gene: TRBD2
j_gene: TRBJ2-1
v_gene: TRBV10-3
CDR3nt: TGTGCCACCAGGAAGACTAGCGGGTACAATGAGCAGTTCTTC
CDR3aa: CATRKTSGYNEQFF